The sequence of this T cell receptor beta chain was determined in a study of blood T cell repertoires in COVID-19. Study details: There were acute and convalescent COVID-19 samples, and they came from the United States, Italy and Spain. In each case, the material was cDNA or gDNA derived from T cells, B-cell-depleted T cells, or PBMCs.

Germline values: CDR1 KGHDR, CDR2 SFDVKD. This CDR3 is 16 amino acids long. The V end was cut by 2 bases, the J end by 5 bases, with 16 bases between. This table comes from immunoSEQ multiplex PCR, and its TCRdb copy is limited to in-frame clones, with some not included. The repertoire holds 97,000 or so clones, with around 86% as singletons. V is TRBV24-1 and J is TRBJ2-3; a possible D gene is TRBD2 (6 bases). This TCR was recovered from a man between 50 and 59 years old with active or convalescent COVID-19. Sequencing was done on a sample of peripheral blood. The CDR3 sequence: CATSDSGLVRGDTQYF. The CDR3 DNA follows: TGTGCCACCAGTGATTCAGGGTTGGTGCGGGGAGATACGCAGTATTTT.